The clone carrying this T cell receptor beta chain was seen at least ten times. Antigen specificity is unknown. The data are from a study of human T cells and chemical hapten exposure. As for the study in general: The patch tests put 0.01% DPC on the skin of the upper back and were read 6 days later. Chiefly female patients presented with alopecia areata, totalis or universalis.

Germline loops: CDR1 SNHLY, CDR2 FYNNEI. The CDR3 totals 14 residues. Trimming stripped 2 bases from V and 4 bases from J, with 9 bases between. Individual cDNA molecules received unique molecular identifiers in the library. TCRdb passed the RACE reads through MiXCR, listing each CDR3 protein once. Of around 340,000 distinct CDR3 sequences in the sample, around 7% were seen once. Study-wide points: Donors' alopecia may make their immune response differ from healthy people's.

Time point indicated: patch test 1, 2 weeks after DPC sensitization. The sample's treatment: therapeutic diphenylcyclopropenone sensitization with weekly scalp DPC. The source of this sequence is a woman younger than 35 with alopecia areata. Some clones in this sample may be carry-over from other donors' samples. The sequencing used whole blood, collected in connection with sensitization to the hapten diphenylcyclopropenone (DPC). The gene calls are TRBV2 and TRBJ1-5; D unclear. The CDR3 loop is CASSERMGNQPQHF. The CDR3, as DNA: TGTGCCAGCAGTGAAAGGATGGGGAATCAGCCCCAGCATTTT.